The sequence of this T cell receptor (beta chain) was determined in a study of blood T cell repertoires in COVID-19 (TCRdb year 2020). In the study overall: Collaborator samples came from the United States, Italy and Spain and covered acute and convalescent phases of COVID-19. The material from the prospective study consisted of cDNA or gDNA derived from T cells, B-cell-depleted T cells, or PBMCs. The repertoires were released in a freely available public database meant as a resource for research on the immune response to SARS-CoV-2. A de-identified subject ID, COVID-19 status, age in years and sex were almost always included in the sample metadata. Where available, HLA class I and class II types were taken from metadata supplied by the sample provider and were not determined by assay-based typing. The samples were drawn from two sources: the first 160 participants of the ongoing ImmuneRACE study, and fewer than 1,500 subjects contributed by 6 global collaborators. The dataset comprised deeply sampled blood TCRbeta repertoires from subjects exposed to, actively infected with, or recovered from COVID-19.

To note about this clone: This receptor's antigen is unknown. One junction end disagrees with the germline gene, perhaps due to a read error.

What the authors observed across the whole study: The quantity of clinical and demographic metadata differed by source and by participant and was supplied without curation.

TCRbeta CDR3 regions were amplified from genomic DNA by means of the immunoSEQ Assay, a bias-controlled multiplex PCR. The authors' pipeline ran thus. The number of nucleated cells in each sample was estimated from the amplification of reference gene primers within the assay. To quantify the absolute abundance of each unique TCRbeta CDR3 rearrangement, sequence reads were collapsed and filtered. Productive Simpson clonality was computed per sample as the square root of Simpson's diversity index over productive rearrangements. TCRdb obtained this table from immuneACCESS and retained in-frame rearrangements with V and J assigned. These tables miss some clones; where compared with another copy, unresolved V genes account for less than half of the shortfall, and the remainder is unexplained. The V and J calls and clone size are taken from that table; D and trimming were inferred from the DNA. A total of 90,000 to 150,000 clones appear in this sample, 86% of them only once. The ten largest clones add up to roughly 7.9% of the sample.

Another Seattle source contributed samples from volunteer blood donors who had recovered from COVID-19. The collaborating institutions used their own protocols to collect whole blood in K2EDTA tubes. Collaborator samples were shipped for TCRbeta analysis as frozen whole blood, isolated PBMCs, or DNA extracted from either sample type. The CDR3 has 11 amino acids, counting the end cysteine and phenylalanine. Left in the record is the CDR3 DNA by itself, 33 bases read in frame from the first base. Looking up the germline V gene (reference sequence) yields CDR1 SGHNT and CDR2 YYREEE. This clonotype was sampled from a man aged 65 to 85 who had recovered from COVID-19. Sample: peripheral blood. This sequence uses TRBV5-4 and TRBJ2-7, with 9 middle bases fitting TRBD1. The DNA sequence is TGTGCCAGCAGCTTGGAGGGACAGGGATCCTTC. The resulting protein is CASSLEGQGSF.